The sequence of this T cell receptor (beta chain) was determined in a study of cytomegalovirus exposure and HLA in healthy donors. Study background: Earlier, 180 million or so T cells were analyzed, and around 100 million unique TCR beta sequences were found among them.

Primers included in the PCR were 60 Vbeta and 13 Jbeta primers. Profiling relied on immunoSEQ multiplex PCR, and the TCRdb table lists in-frame clones only, not all of them. This sample yields 96,000 or so clones, of which 65% to 75% are seen a single time; roughly 14% belongs to the top ten. Remarks on this clone: Its antigen remains unidentified.

This CDR3 contains 15 residues. Trimming pared 5 bases from V and 7 bases from J, leaving 15 bases between. Germline assignment: CDR1 MNHEY and CDR2 SVGAGI. Study-wide points: Whilst most TCR sequences proved rare, a subset of public TCRs occurred across many donors. Some TCR beta chains (roughly 160 of them) were listed as cytomegalovirus-associated.

This receptor was identified in a woman aged 65 to 85 in good health and CMV-seropositive. The sequenced sample was PBMCs. This sequence joins TRBV6-5 and TRBJ1-6; the D is unclear. The chain's CDR3 is CASSQTPTGNSPLHF. For the CDR3, the DNA is TGTGCCAGCAGTCAGACACCCACGGGGAATTCACCCCTCCACTTT.